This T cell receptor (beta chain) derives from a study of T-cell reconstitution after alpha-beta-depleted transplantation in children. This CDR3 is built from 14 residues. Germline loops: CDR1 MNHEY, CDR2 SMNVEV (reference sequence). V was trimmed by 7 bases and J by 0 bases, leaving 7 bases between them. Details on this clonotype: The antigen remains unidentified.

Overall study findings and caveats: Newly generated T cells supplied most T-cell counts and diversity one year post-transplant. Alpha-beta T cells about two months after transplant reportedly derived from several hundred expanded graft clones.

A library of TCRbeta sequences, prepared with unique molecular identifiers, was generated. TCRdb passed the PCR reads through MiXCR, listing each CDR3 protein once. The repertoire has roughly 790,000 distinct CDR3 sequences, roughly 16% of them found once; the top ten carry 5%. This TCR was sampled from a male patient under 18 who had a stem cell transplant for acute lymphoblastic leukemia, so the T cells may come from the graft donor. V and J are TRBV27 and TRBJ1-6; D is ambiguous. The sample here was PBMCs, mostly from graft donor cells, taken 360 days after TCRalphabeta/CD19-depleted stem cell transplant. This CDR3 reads CASKFSSYNSPLHF. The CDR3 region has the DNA TGTGCCAGCAAGTTCAGCTCCTATAATTCACCCCTCCACTTT.